This T cell receptor (beta chain) originates from a study of cytomegalovirus exposure and HLA in healthy donors. Overall study context: Approximately 85 million unique TCRs from HLA-typed donors were held in an early release of data. The study's findings and limits: A later analysis revealed that TCR association rates differed between HLA loci, peaking at DRB1 and bottoming out at HLA-C. Links to common viral pathogens appeared, in a later analysis, for several of the most significant clusters.

Concerning this clone: Its matching antigen is unknown.

Amplification used 60 Vbeta primers and 13 Jbeta primers. Produced via immunoSEQ multiplex PCR; TCRdb's table is partial and in-frame only. The data show under 45,000 clones, approximately 77% seen once. V lost 2 bases, J lost 2 bases, and 10 bases lay in between. CDR1 and CDR2 (germline): SGHTA, FQGNSA. This CDR3 has 14 residues. Sequences were obtained from PBMCs. The chain couples TRBV7-2 to TRBJ2-7; no reliable D call. The receptor was derived from a young man in good health and CMV-seronegative. The CDR3 here is CASSLTYRAYEQYF. CDR3 nucleotide sequence: TGTGCCAGCAGCTTAACGTACAGAGCCTACGAGCAGTACTTC.